The T cell receptor beta chain under discussion was sequenced for a study of blood T cell repertoires in COVID-19. Study in general: COVID-19 samples from acute and convalescent phases originated in the United States, Italy and Spain. Sources were T cells, B-cell-depleted T cells, or PBMCs; the material itself was cDNA or gDNA.

Per the authors' pipeline: Amplification from reference gene primers served as the basis for estimated nucleated cell counts. The protocol was immunoSEQ multiplex PCR, while the TCRdb copy is restricted to in-frame clones and leaves out a portion. That table gives V, J and clone size, and the DNA gave D and trimming. The sample lists 67,000 or so clones, around 85% occurring once. V shed 0 bases and J shed 7 bases, with 11 bases lying between them. The V gene's germline CDR1 is SGHRS and CDR2 YFSETQ. The CDR3 has 15 residues. This TCR was recovered from a man aged 65 to 79 with acute or convalescent COVID-19. What was sequenced was peripheral blood. The chain employs TRBV5-1 and TRBJ1-6, with D perhaps matching TRBD1 (5 bases). The CDR3 coding sequence is TGCGCCAGCAGCTTGGTCGGAGGGGAGAATTCACCCCTCCACTTT. It specifies CASSLVGGENSPLHF.